This T cell receptor (beta chain) derives from a study of T cell changes during pregnancy in multiple sclerosis. TCRdb keeps only in-frame clones here, not all; method: immunoSEQ multiplex PCR. The table lists tens of thousands of clones, 85% to 95% of them singletons, with 0.6% to 0.75% in the top ten. CDR1 SQVTM and CDR2 ANQGSEA come from the germline V gene. Unmatched junction bases numbered 4, after V lost 4 bases and J lost 4 bases. The CDR3 is 13 amino acids. The sequence was collected from a female donor with multiple sclerosis, enrolled in a pregnancy study. The chain has TRBV29-1 and TRBJ2-1, with 7 bases aligning to TRBD1. The material sequenced was CD4+ T cells from peripheral blood mononuclear cells, taken in the third trimester of pregnancy. The CDR3 spells CSVGNRGYNEQFF. The CDR3 region has the DNA TGCAGCGTTGGGAACAGGGGATACAATGAGCAGTTCTTC.